Detailed here is one T cell receptor (beta chain). This clone was picked up a small number of times. The specificity of this receptor is unknown. No much larger clone is present one base from it, and per-base qualities are unavailable. CDR1 and CDR2 are read off the germline V gene as SGHDT and YYEEEE. The germline V end is reduced by 0 bases and the J end by 6 bases; junction bases left unmatched: 6. From the cysteine up to the phenylalanine, the CDR3 has a length of 16 residues. The CDR3 DNA has 48 bases and is translated from base 1. Whole blood was collected in K2EDTA tubes by collaborating institutions according to the institutions' own protocols. For TCRbeta analysis, collaborators shipped samples as frozen whole blood, isolated PBMCs, or DNA extracted from either of those sample types. TCRbeta CDR3 regions were amplified from genomic DNA by means of the immunoSEQ Assay, a bias-controlled multiplex PCR. Concerning the study's data processing: The number of nucleated cells in each sample was estimated from the amplification of reference gene primers within the assay. To quantify the absolute abundance of each unique TCRbeta CDR3 rearrangement, sequence reads were collapsed and filtered. Productive Simpson clonality was computed per sample as the square root of Simpson's diversity index over productive rearrangements. What TCRdb holds here is the immuneACCESS table cut down to in-frame rearrangements. Part of the clones is not present; checked against another copy, under half of the missing clones reflect an unresolved V gene, and the others are unexplained. The V and J calls and clone size are taken from that table; D and trimming were inferred from the DNA. Present in this sample are tens of thousands of clones, approximately 78% of which were seen just once. Clones ranked in the top ten supply roughly 13% of the sample.

The source of the sample is a study of blood T cell repertoires in COVID-19 (dated by TCRdb to 2018 to 2020). In terms of the full investigation: Collaborator samples came from the United States, Italy and Spain and covered acute and convalescent phases of COVID-19. Samples were obtained from the ongoing ImmuneRACE study (first 160 participants) and from about 1,300 subjects provided by 6 global collaborators. Nearly every sample came with metadata listing a de-identified subject ID, COVID-19 status, age in years and sex. Where HLA class I and class II types were available, the types were taken from metadata supplied by the sample provider, not from assay-based typing. Deeply sampled blood TCRbeta repertoires from subjects exposed to, actively infected with, or recovered from COVID-19 were included in the dataset. The prospective study material was composed of cDNA or gDNA derived from T cells, B-cell-depleted T cells, or PBMCs. The repertoires were released in a freely available public database intended as a resource for research on the immune response to SARS-CoV-2. Broader findings and caveats from the paper: Clinical and demographic metadata were provided uncurated, with the amount varying by source and participant.

Input material: peripheral blood. The sequence is built from TRBV5-6 and TRBJ2-3; 11 central nucleotides agree with TRBD2. This receptor was taken from an elderly man with acute or convalescent COVID-19. In nucleotide form, the sequence is TGTGCCAGCAGCTTGGAACTAGCGGGGGCCGGGGATACGCAGTATTTT. Its product reads: CASSLELAGAGDTQYF.